Listed below are T cell receptor beta chains from one sample, sequenced in a study of T-cell reconstitution after alpha-beta-depleted transplantation in children. TCRdb independently ran MiXCR on the PCR reads; one entry per CDR3 protein. Found here are some 500,000 distinct CDR3 sequences, less than 35% of them singletons; the top ten hold around 2.5%. The source was PBMCs from the stem cell graft donor, collected from the stem cell graft. The receptors were gathered from a human donor who donated a stem cell graft to a child with aplastic anemia. Each CDR3 is given with its conserved first and last residue. A D gene is named only where the DNA matches it firmly. Clone size is stated in some rows and not others, as once, few, many or a class when expanded.

j_call | clone_size | d_call | v_call | cdr3_aa | cdr3_nt
TRBJ2-5 | few | TRBD2 | TRBV20-1 | CSARKPSGRLRQETQYF | TGCAGTGCTAGAAAGCCTAGCGGGAGGCTAAGGCAAGAGACCCAGTACTTC
TRBJ2-7 | few | . | TRBV7-9 | CASSTRDRSYEQYF | TGTGCCAGCAGCACTAGGGACCGATCCTACGAGCAGTACTTC
TRBJ2-6 | . | . | TRBV18 | CASSPGSGANVLTF | TGTGCCAGCTCACCAGGGTCCGGGGCCAACGTCCTGACTTTC
TRBJ1-5 | . | . | TRBV19 | CASSIVFGVFSNQPQHF | TGTGCCAGTAGTATTGTCTTTGGGGTATTCAGCAATCAGCCCCAGCATTTT
TRBJ1-2 | few | TRBD1 | TRBV28 | CASSESGTVPGYTF | TGTGCCAGCAGTGAATCCGGGACAGTCCCTGGCTACACCTTC
TRBJ2-1 | . | TRBD2 | TRBV27 | CAVGGLANYNEQFF | TGTGCTGTCGGCGGACTAGCGAACTACAATGAGCAGTTCTTC
TRBJ2-1 | . | TRBD2 | TRBV5-1 | CASSFETSGNEQFF | TGCGCCAGCAGCTTCGAGACTAGCGGCAATGAGCAGTTCTTC
TRBJ2-1 | few | . | TRBV7-2 | CASSKPSSEPQFF | TGTGCCAGCAGCAAACCATCTAGCGAGCCGCAGTTCTTC
TRBJ1-1 | . | TRBD1 | TRBV7-2 | CASSSRDRGGGTEAFF | TGTGCCAGCAGCTCCCGGGACAGGGGAGGTGGCACTGAAGCTTTCTTT
TRBJ2-1 | . | TRBD2 | TRBV7-2 | CASSLAGGVGNEQFF | TGTGCCAGCAGCTTAGCGGGAGGGGTGGGCAATGAGCAGTTCTTC
TRBJ2-2 | many | . | TRBV20-1 | CSARKTGELFF | TGCAGTGCTAGAAAGACCGGGGAGCTGTTTTTT